This TCR beta chain was recorded in a study of blood T cell repertoires in COVID-19. The repertoire was sequenced with immunoSEQ multiplex PCR; TCRdb's copy has only in-frame clones and lacks some. The sample records roughly 320,000 clones, 85% to 90% being singletons. The V end lost 5 bases, the J end lost 11 bases, and 25 bases lay between the germline ends. This CDR3 has 16 amino acids. Germline lookup yields CDR1 LNHDA and CDR2 SQIVND (reference sequence). The receptor was isolated from a man aged 30-40 years who had recovered from COVID-19. J is TRBJ2-1 and V is TRBV19; D is perhaps TRBD1 (6 bases). The material sequenced was PBMCs or T cells enriched from blood (not recorded which). CDR3 sequence reads: CASSLQPTGLGGKQFF. In DNA form, the CDR3 reads TGTGCCAGTAGTTTGCAACCTACGGGCCTAGGGGGAAAGCAGTTCTTC.